This T cell receptor (beta chain) was sequenced during a study of identical twins (dated by TCRdb to 2015 to 2016). Context from the whole study: TCR alpha and beta repertoires from monozygotic twins, unrelated adults of various ages and cord blood were deep-sequenced to test whether fetal clonotypes persist. To rule out contamination, the twin experiments were replicated at different times with different library preparation protocols. Broad study findings and their caveats: Compared with coincidental sharing between unrelated individuals, out-of-frame TCR alpha sequences shared between twins had an excess of sequences with low generation probability. Abundant cord blood beta clonotypes carried fewer insertions; young adult naive repertoires showed a weaker similar trend, while memory repertoires showed none. Invariant T cells such as MAIT and iNKT could partly confound zero-insertion analyses, though diverse VJ usage argued against this for most clonotypes. Out-of-frame TCR alpha sharing in monozygotic twins was systematically underestimated by recombination models, whereas sharing between unrelated individuals was in agreement with the recombination models. In beta out-of-frame sequences, excess twin sharing was weaker, because having fewer shared sequences lowered the signal-to-noise ratio. Because the same donors could not be followed over many years, conclusions were based on cross-sectional statistical analysis.

The method behind the library was 5' RACE. The listed sequencing device is Illumina HiSeq 2000. A universal primer binding site was added through template switching, and the final cDNA carried a unique molecular identifier so that TCR cDNA molecules could be counted accurately. Specific primers in the conserved constant-segment region were used to synthesize first-strand cDNA for the TCR alpha and beta chains. Each cDNA library was double barcoded, with a SMART-Mk sample barcode plus Illumina barcodes, to control for contamination. TruSeq adapter sequences along with Illumina sample barcodes were introduced in two successive PCR steps. The TCR alpha and beta cDNA libraries were sequenced on the Illumina HiSeq platform using custom primers. The paper's data handling went like this. MiGEC was used to process raw reads and extract unique molecular identifiers, and MiXCR was used to find CDR3 positions. Recombination models were inferred per individual with the repgenHMM and IGoR tools using an EM algorithm. Shared clonotypes were analyzed with the tcR package in R, and sharing was normalized by the product of cloneset sizes. To study raw recombination free of thymic and clonal selection effects, out-of-frame nonproductive sequences were analyzed. In TCRdb, the public reads were trimmed at Q25 with fastp and aligned with MiXCR, with productive beta chains retained. Every distinct CDR3 protein forms one entry, paired with its most common genes and DNA. These V and J calls rely on TCRdb rather than the paper's analysis. This sample holds a few hundred thousand distinct CDR3 sequences; 12% were observed only once. The ten most abundant clones make up 3.5% to 5% of the sample.

Only healthy Caucasian donors were included. Three pairs of female monozygotic twins, all aged roughly 18 to 29 years, were included in the twin cohort. Miltenyi CD45RO+ enrichment and human naive T-cell isolation kits were used to isolate memory (CD45RO+) and naive T cells from PBMC. Ten or more counts support this clonotype. Its specific antigen is unknown. No per-base quality is available; no much larger clone lies one base away. These data were also reused for a study on yellow fever vaccine responses in identical twins. That second report states: According to the authors, the vaccine-induced T cell response in identical twins seemed to be partly convergent and partly specific to each individual. Focusing on identical twins, the study followed the T cell clones that responded to the vaccine, and did so with precision.

The TCR sequence derives from a woman aged 18-29 years in good health. Sequenced input: memory (CD45RO+) T cells sorted from blood. This sample's cell subset or site label indicates: CD45RO+ enriched T cells.

The CDR3 region: CASSRRQGIDQPQHF. The DNA sequence follows: TGTGCCAGCAGTCGGAGACAGGGTATAGATCAGCCCCAGCATTTT. The chain is made from TRBV12-3 or TRBV12-4 and TRBJ1-5; TRBD1 agrees with 7 junctional bases. From the cysteine through the phenylalanine, the CDR3 covers 15 amino acids. The DNA shown is the 45-base CDR3, in frame from base 1. Ends trimmed: V by 5 bases, J by 5 bases; bases unmatched to a gene: 9.